Following are 14 T cell receptor beta chains from one sample sequenced in a study of blood T cells in healthy people across ages. A second 7 to 11 cycle PCR used barcoded and J-beta primers. TCRdb processed the 5' RACE reads anew with MiXCR; each CDR3 protein has one entry. The data contain 1.5 million to 2 million distinct CDR3 sequences, 28% of them seen just once; the ten biggest clones take up 7.7%. Sequenced input: blood. Source of these receptors: a woman in her thirties in good health.

This chain connects TRBV12-3 or TRBV12-4 to TRBJ2-2, with 9 bases matching TRBD1. The CDR3 covers 16 residues. Trimming removed 6 bases from V and 1 base from J; junction bases left unmatched: 6. CDR3 DNA sequence: TGTGCCAGCAGGTTACCGGGACAGGGGAACACCGGGGAGCTGTTTTTT. As protein: CASRLPGQGNTGELFF.

This clonotype occurred many times. The chain joins TRBV7-2 to TRBJ2-7; 10 bases map to TRBD1. CDR3 length equals 14 residues. Trimming at V came to 5 bases and at J to 2 bases, leaving 3 bases not matched to a gene. Germline CDR1 is SGHTA and CDR2 is FQGNSA. The CDR3 is CASSHDRGPYEQYF. The CDR3 bases are TGTGCCAGCAGCCACGACAGGGGGCCCTACGAGCAGTACTTC.

V usage is TRBV11-2 and J usage is TRBJ2-1; no clear D. Deletions cut 0 bases from V and 1 base from J, with 7 bases between. The V gene's germline CDR1 is SGHAT and CDR2 FQNNGV. CDR3 size: 15 residues. This CDR3 is CASSLEFRSYNEQFF. The CDR3 bases are TGTGCCAGCAGCTTAGAATTTCGGTCCTACAATGAGCAGTTCTTC.

The chain carries TRBV24-1 and TRBJ1-1, with D unresolved. V was trimmed by 5 bases and J by 2 bases, leaving 14 bases between them. There are 15 residues in the CDR3. Germline V lookup: CDR1 KGHDR, CDR2 SFDVKD. The CDR3 coding sequence is TGTGCCACCAGTGTCGACGAGGTAACCAACACTGAAGCTTTCTTT. This translates into CATSVDEVTNTEAFF.

The rearrangement joins TRBV7-8 to TRBJ2-3, with D possibly matching TRBD1 (5 bases). Trimming cost V 5 bases and J 7 bases, with 10 bases left between them. The CDR3 is made up of 12 amino acids. Germline V gives CDR1 SGHVS, CDR2 FQNEAQ. Here the CDR3 reads CASSAGQNTQYF. The CDR3 DNA follows: TGTGCCAGCAGCGCCGGACAAAATACGCAGTATTTT.

This clonotype has more than one count but fewer than ten. The rearrangement uses TRBV9 and TRBJ2-5; D remains unclear. CDR1 SGDLS and CDR2 YYNGEE come from the germline V gene. The CDR3 covers 14 residues. V lost 4 bases, J lost 3 bases, and 13 bases lay in between. The CDR3 DNA reads as TGTGCCAGCAGCCCCCATGTGGGGAAAGAGACCCAGTACTTC. Protein sequence: CASSPHVGKETQYF.

J is TRBJ2-3 and V is TRBV20-1; 9 nucleotides line up with TRBD1. Looked up from germline, CDR1 is DFQATT and CDR2 is SNEGSKA (reference sequence). Trimming cost V 6 bases and J 5 bases; bases outside gene matches: 6. This CDR3 has 13 amino acids. The CDR3 coding sequence is TGCAGTGCCCCGACAGGGGGAGAAGATACGCAGTATTTT. Translating gives CSAPTGGEDTQYF.

The chain has TRBV11-2 and TRBJ2-6; perhaps TRBD1 as D (5 bases). Germline V gene lookup returns CDR1 SGHAT and CDR2 FQNNGV. This CDR3 contains 16 residues. The V gene lost 6 bases and the J gene lost 0 bases, with 12 bases spanning the gap. CDR3 region: CASSPTGDSGANVLTF. The CDR3 DNA reads as TGTGCCAGCAGTCCTACAGGCGACTCTGGGGCCAACGTCCTGACTTTC.

There are a few counts of this clonotype. The chain joins TRBV20-1 to TRBJ2-1; 13 bases line up with TRBD2. Germline V lookup: CDR1 DFQATT, CDR2 SNEGSKA (reference sequence). After removal of 5 bases from V and 10 bases from J, the junction contained 8 bases not matched to a gene. CDR3 length: 14 residues. In nucleotides, the CDR3 is TGCAGTGCTGTACTAGCGGGAGGGTTGGAGGAGCAGTTCTTC. It specifies CSAVLAGGLEEQFF.

This clonotype has a single count. CDR3 in DNA: TGTGCCAGCGGGGATAGGGGGCGCGCAGATACGCAGTATTTT. It specifies CASGDRGRADTQYF. This chain connects TRBV25-1 to TRBJ2-3; 7 nucleotides align to TRBD1. The CDR3 totals 14 residues. Germline loops: CDR1 MGHDK, CDR2 SYGVNS. V shed 8 bases, J shed 4 bases, and the junction held 9 bases outside the gene matches.

In the case of this clonotype: The germline gene is not matched at one end of the junction; a read error may be the cause. This rearrangement joins TRBV3-1 to TRBJ2-7; 16 positions agree with TRBD2. The CDR3 has 16 amino acids. From germline, CDR1 is LGHDT and CDR2 YNNKEL (reference sequence). The CDR3 spells CASSPGTSGGVYGQYF. CDR3 nucleotides: TGTGCCAGCAGCCCCGGGACTAGCGGGGGGGTCTACGGGCAGTACTTC.

There are many counts of this clonotype. The chain couples TRBV6-6 to TRBJ2-3, with TRBD2 matching 8 bases. Per germline, CDR1 MNHNY and CDR2 SVGAGI (reference sequence). This CDR3 has 17 residues. Trimming removed 2 bases from V and 2 bases from J; junction bases left unmatched: 9. The CDR3 reads CASSYGRAGGLTDTQYF. The CDR3 DNA reads as TGTGCCAGCAGTTACGGGAGGGCGGGAGGTCTCACAGATACGCAGTATTTT.

This sequence joins TRBV9 and TRBJ2-1; TRBD2 might be the D (5 bases). The CDR3 is 17 amino acids. Germline V lookup: CDR1 SGDLS, CDR2 YYNGEE. The V gene lost 3 bases and the J gene lost 2 bases, with 18 bases spanning the gap. The CDR3 DNA reads as TGTGCCAGCAGCGAAAGCGGTGTCAGTCCCACCTACAATGAGCAGTTCTTC. Its protein is CASSESGVSPTYNEQFF.

This clonotype turned up a few times. This chain joins TRBV29-1 and TRBJ1-1; D might be TRBD1 (6 bases). Germline values: CDR1 SQVTM, CDR2 ANQGSEA. V was trimmed by 7 bases and J by 7 bases, leaving 19 bases between them. The CDR3 spans 13 residues. CDR3 bases: TGCAGCGCCTCGGGGGGGGGCACAGGTGAAGCTTTCTTT. This codes for CSASGGGTGEAFF.